Each of the 14 T cell receptor beta chains below was sequenced from the same sample in a study of blood T cells in healthy people across ages. PCR was performed a second time for roughly 7 to 12 cycles using a sample-barcoded 5' primer and a J-beta primer mix. TCRdb independently ran MiXCR on the 5' RACE reads; one entry per CDR3 protein. The sample shows 550,000 to 650,000 distinct CDR3 sequences, 25% to 30% of them seen only once. The source material was blood. Receptor source: an elderly woman in good health.

This clonotype was counted a single time. The V gene is TRBV20-1, the J gene TRBJ2-7; 8 nucleotides agree with TRBD1. In germline, CDR1 is DFQATT, CDR2 SNEGSKA (reference sequence). This CDR3 comprises 15 residues. The V segment lost 3 bases and the J segment 1 base; nucleotides outside the gene matches: 8. CDR3 region: CSASSRGQGSYEQYF. CDR3 coding DNA: TGCAGTGCTAGCTCCAGAGGACAGGGTTCCTACGAGCAGTACTTC.

Ten or more counts support this clonotype. This chain joins TRBV7-9 and TRBJ1-2, with TRBD1 as a possible D gene (6 bases). This CDR3 is built from 15 residues. The germline V and J ends were trimmed by 5 bases and 8 bases, with 21 bases remaining between them. Germline CDR1 SEHNR, CDR2 FQNEAQ (reference sequence). The CDR3 sequence: CASSGAAEQGYGYTF. The DNA for the CDR3 is TGTGCCAGCAGCGGAGCTGCCGAACAGGGATACGGCTACACCTTC.

The genes are TRBV28 and TRBJ2-3, with 9 bases aligning to TRBD2. Unmatched junction bases numbered 18, after V lost 4 bases and J lost 4 bases. The CDR3 totals 19 residues. Germline-derived CDR1 and CDR2 are MDHEN and SYDVKM. The CDR3 protein is CASSYPGLAYGVVADTQYF. The CDR3 region has the DNA TGTGCCAGCAGTTATCCCGGACTAGCGTACGGTGTTGTCGCAGATACGCAGTATTTT.

This clonotype has ten or more counts. The chain joins TRBV7-9 to TRBJ2-3; tentatively, D is TRBD1 (6 bases). V lost 2 bases and J lost 6, with 9 bases in between. This CDR3 has 13 amino acids. The V gene's germline CDR1 is SEHNR and CDR2 FQNEAQ (reference sequence). The DNA for the CDR3 is TGTGCCAGCAGCTTACCAGGGGAGGATACGCAGTATTTT. Encoded protein: CASSLPGEDTQYF.

Concerning this clonotype itself: Since a much larger clone is just one base distant, this may be a read error. This sequence joins TRBV29-1 and TRBJ1-2; possible D gene TRBD1, 5 bases. V dropped 6 bases and J dropped 8 bases, with 16 bases sitting between them. The V gene's germline CDR1 is SQVTM and CDR2 ANQGSEA. CDR3 length: 12 amino acids. CDR3 protein: CSVDRAGYGYTF. DNA of the CDR3: TGCAGCGTCGACCGGGCAGGGTACGGCTACACCTTC.

This clonotype appeared many times. This chain uses TRBV20-1 with TRBJ2-5; unclear D gene. Germline CDR1 DFQATT, CDR2 SNEGSKA (reference sequence). V lost 4 bases and J 5 bases, leaving 14 bases between the germline ends. The CDR3 is made up of 13 amino acids. The CDR3 is CSATSPLGETQYF. CDR3 nucleotide sequence: TGCAGTGCTACCTCCCCCCTCGGGGAGACCCAGTACTTC.

The chain has TRBV5-1 and TRBJ2-6; 9 positions agree with TRBD1. Looked up from germline, CDR1 is SGHRS and CDR2 is YFSETQ. V lost 4 bases to trimming and J lost 4 bases; unmatched junction nucleotides: 12. The CDR3 contains 18 residues. The CDR3 nucleotides are TGCGCCAGCAGCCGTGCTTGGACAGGGGCGCAGGGGGCCAACGTCCTGACTTTC. Protein sequence: CASSRAWTGAQGANVLTF.

This clonotype was detected ten times or more. This chain uses TRBV7-2 with TRBJ2-3; TRBD2 is a possible D gene (5 bases). CDR3 size: 12 residues. V lost 5 bases, J lost 6 bases, and 9 bases lay in between. Germline V CDR1 and CDR2: SGHTA, FQGNSA. The CDR3 spells CASSARGDTQYF. The CDR3 DNA is TGTGCCAGCAGCGCACGAGGGGATACGCAGTATTTT.

This clonotype was counted a single time. A much larger clone is a single base away; this may be a read error. The rearrangement uses TRBV7-8 and TRBJ2-3; 9 nucleotides agree with TRBD2. Germline V CDR1 and CDR2: SGHVS, FQNEAQ. This CDR3 comprises 17 residues. Here the CDR3 DNA reads TGTGCCAGCGGCTTAGCCCTAAGCGGGGGGATCACAGATACGCAGTATTTT. It codes for CASGLALSGGITDTQYF.

This clonotype showed up many times. This chain links TRBV7-8 with TRBJ2-1, with 9 bases identical to TRBD2. The germline V gene encodes CDR1 SGHVS and CDR2 FQNEAQ. Trimming took 4 bases from V and 8 from J; bases not matched to a gene: 15. The CDR3 runs to 17 residues. The CDR3 reads CASSSFIAGAFEHEQFF. The CDR3 bases are TGTGCCAGCAGCTCGTTTATAGCGGGGGCCTTCGAGCATGAGCAGTTCTTC.

This clonotype was seen only a few times. With a much larger clone just one base away, this may be a read error. V is TRBV20-1 and J is TRBJ1-4; no clear D. The CDR3 runs to 13 residues. The germline gives CDR1 DFQATT, CDR2 SNEGSKA (reference sequence). The CDR3 loop is CSARGGLREKRFF. The CDR3 coding sequence is TGCAGTGCTAGAGGCGGGCTGAGGGAAAAACGGTTTTTT.

The chain combines TRBV7-2 with TRBJ2-2; 11 nucleotides agree with TRBD2. J gave up 7 bases and V 1 base, and 8 bases lay outside the gene matches. Germline V gives CDR1 SGHTA, CDR2 FQGNSA. The CDR3 length is 17 residues. The CDR3: CASSLVGSGGAGGELFF. The DNA of the CDR3 is TGTGCCAGCAGCTTAGTTGGTAGCGGGGGGGCCGGCGGGGAGCTGTTTTTT.

This rearrangement joins TRBV27 to TRBJ2-5; D ambiguous. The germline V gene has CDR1 MNHEY and CDR2 SMNVEV (reference sequence). This CDR3 is built from 13 residues. Trimming removed 6 bases at V and 2 bases at J, with 10 bases between. Here the CDR3 reads CASRPREQETQYF. CDR3 sequence (DNA): TGTGCCAGCAGACCACGTGAGCAAGAGACCCAGTACTTC.

This clonotype was counted many times. The chain is built from TRBV2 and TRBJ2-7, with unresolved D. Trimming pared 4 bases from V and 0 bases from J, leaving 10 bases between. CDR3 size: 14 residues. Germline V gene data show CDR1 as SNHLY and CDR2 as FYNNEI. CDR3 in DNA: TGTGCCAGCAGTGTTAGTCCAAGCTCCTACGAGCAGTACTTC. Translating gives CASSVSPSSYEQYF.